The rows below give T cell receptor beta chains drawn from one sample of a study of control samples from healthy donors and cancer patients. Profiling relied on immunoSEQ multiplex PCR, and the TCRdb table lists in-frame clones only, not all of them. The table shows about 180,000 clones, with around 91% occurring only once. Sequenced material: blood. These receptors all stem from a woman aged 45-59 years in good health. CDR3s include the opening cysteine and the closing phenylalanine or tryptophan. Each record gives: clone size, V gene, D gene, J gene, CDR3 DNA, CDR3 protein. The D gene is left open where the match is weak. Not every row has a clone size; where given, it reads once, few, many or a size class.

>NA|TRBV18|NA|TRBJ1-5
TGTGCCAGCTCACCAATGGCAGGGGCGAGCAATCAGCCCCAGCATTTT
CASSPMAGASNQPQHF
>once|TRBV7-3|TRBD2|TRBJ2-2
TGTGCCAGCAGCTTACCGGGGGGAAACACCGGGGAGCTGTTTTTT
CASSLPGGNTGELFF
>NA|TRBV4-1|NA|TRBJ2-7
TGCGCCAGCAGCCGCATCGGTGGCCAGGGCTACGAGCAGTACTTC
CASSRIGGQGYEQYF
>NA|TRBV6-5|TRBD1|TRBJ1-2
TGTGCCAGCAGATTGGGACAGACCTATGGCTACACCTTC
CASRLGQTYGYTF
>NA|TRBV12-3/TRBV12-4|NA|TRBJ2-5
TGTGCCAGCAGCCCCCCCCAAGAGACCCAGTACTTC
CASSPPQETQYF
>NA|TRBV2|NA|TRBJ1-1
TGTGCCAGCAGTTCTACAGGGACGAACACTGAAGCTTTCTTT
CASSSTGTNTEAFF
>NA|TRBV30|NA|TRBJ1-1
TGTGCCTGGAGTGTATTAAGTACTGAAGCTTTCTTT
CAWSVLSTEAFF
>NA|TRBV18|NA|TRBJ2-7
TGTGCCAGCTCACCGGGACTCAGCTCCTACGAGCAGTACTTC
CASSPGLSSYEQYF
>NA|TRBV3-1/TRBV3-2|TRBD2|TRBJ2-5
TGTGCCAGCAGCCAACCGGGACTAGCGGGAGGAGAGACCCAGTACTTC
CASSQPGLAGGETQYF
>NA|TRBV5-1|NA|TRBJ1-4
TGCGCCAGCAGCTTCCAGGGAAAACTGTTTTTT
CASSFQGKLFF
>NA|TRBV2|NA|TRBJ1-5
TGTGCCAGCAGAATTACACGATTCGGAGAAAATCAGCCCCAGCATTTT
CASRITRFGENQPQHF
>once|TRBV6-2/TRBV6-3|NA|TRBJ2-5
TGTGCCAGCAGTACGTACTCCTACTCGGAGACCCAGTACTTC
CASSTYSYSETQYF
>NA|TRBV15|NA|TRBJ2-7
TGTGCCACCAGCAGAGATGTGAATAGCTACGAGCAGTACTTC
CATSRDVNSYEQYF
>NA|TRBV28|NA|TRBJ1-2
TGTGCCAGCAGTTTACTCGGGGCTCCGCTTGGCTACACCTTC
CASSLLGAPLGYTF
>NA|TRBV6-5|NA|TRBJ2-5
TGTGCCAGCAGTCGGCTACCCCACATAGAGACCCAGTACTTC
CASSRLPHIETQYF
>once|TRBV3-1/TRBV3-2|NA|TRBJ1-1
TGTGCCAGCAGCCCTTACGACAGAACGAACACTGAAGCTTTCTTT
CASSPYDRTNTEAFF
>NA|TRBV5-1|TRBD1|TRBJ1-1
TGCGCCAGCAGCTGGGTCCCGGGACAGGGGATGAACACTGAAGCTTTCTTT
CASSWVPGQGMNTEAFF
>NA|TRBV14|NA|TRBJ1-3
TGTGCCAGCAGCGCGAGCGGAAACACCATATATTTT
CASSASGNTIYF
>NA|TRBV27|NA|TRBJ1-4
TGTGCCAGCAGTGCCTTGGTAGGGTATGGAGAAAAACTGTTTTTT
CASSALVGYGEKLFF
>NA|TRBV14|NA|TRBJ1-1
TGTGCCAGCAGCCAAGATTACGGGTTCGGCACTGAAGCTTTCTTT
CASSQDYGFGTEAFF
>once|TRBV28|NA|TRBJ1-2
TGTGCCAGCAGTAGTGAGAGGAGCTACACCTTC
CASSSERSYTF
>NA|TRBV19|NA|TRBJ1-5
TGTGCCAGTCGCCCACGACAGGCCAGGGTAAATCAGCCCCAGCATTTT
CASRPRQARVNQPQHF
>NA|TRBV7-6|TRBD1|TRBJ2-3
TGTGCCAGCAGCGACCGACAGGGGAGAAGCACAGATACGCAGTATTTT
CASSDRQGRSTDTQYF
>NA|TRBV2|NA|TRBJ1-4
TGTGCCAGCAGTCCCTGGGCGTCCCCTAATGAAAAACTGTTTTTT
CASSPWASPNEKLFF